Detailed here is one T cell receptor (beta chain). Its antigen is not identified. TCRdb redid the calling of the 5' RACE reads with MiXCR, one entry per CDR3 protein. This sample has about 470,000 distinct CDR3 sequences, with approximately 24% found just once. The data are from a study of identical twins. General observations from the study: Models came in too low on out-of-frame TCR alpha sharing in monozygotic twins.

Germline CDR1 SNHLY, CDR2 FYNNEI. This CDR3 comprises 14 residues. V shed 4 bases and J 5 bases; nucleotides not matched to a gene: 5. A further study also used this sample, focusing on T cells expressing NK-cell markers. That report adds: The contribution of dominant NKG2C+ clonotypes to CD8+ T cells in about 6 donors was roughly 1.0-7.5%. There remained a lack of clarity about HCMV specificity of expanded NKG2C+ T cell clones.

Specimen: CD4+ T cells sorted from blood. The clonotype originates from a woman aged 18-29 years in good health. The chain has TRBV2 and TRBJ1-5; 7 bases are shared with TRBD1. The chain's CDR3 is CASSGTGTDQPQHF. CDR3 in DNA: TGTGCCAGCAGTGGGACAGGCACAGATCAGCCCCAGCATTTT. Filled out from reference TRBV2 and TRBJ1-5, the complete variable domain reads EPEVTQTPSHQVTQMGQEVILRCVPISNHLYFYWYRQILGQKVEFLVSFYNNEISEKSEIFDDQFSVERPDGSNFTLKIRSTKLEDSAMYFCASSGTGTDQPQHFGDGTRLSIL.